This paragraph covers one T cell receptor (beta chain) sequence. Its antigen is still unknown. Base qualities are missing; no much larger clone stands one base away. Systemically healthy Caucasian individuals from Russia, 35 to 40 in total and aged about 6 to 95 years, were included as donors. Approximately 11 milliliters of peripheral blood were drawn from each donor into EDTA-treated Vacutainer tubes. Ficoll-Paque density-gradient centrifugation was used to isolate PBMCs, with at least 6.5 million per sample. Total RNA, at least 6 micrograms per sample, was extracted from PBMCs with Trizol reagent. For every donor, an aliquot of PBMCs went through flow cytometry to measure the percentages of naive CD45RAhigh/CD27high T cells. The receptor library was made with 5' RACE. The instrument given in TCRdb is Illumina HiSeq 2500. A second PCR of roughly 7 to 11 cycles was performed with a sample-barcoded 5' primer and a J-beta primer mix. A template-switch 5' adaptor carrying 12 random nucleotides introduced a unique molecular identifier onto each TCR beta cDNA molecule. At least 2.5 million CDR3-containing paired-end reads were obtained from each sample. First-strand cDNA was synthesized from all RNA with the Mint cDNA synthesis kit, primed by a TRBC-specific oligonucleotide. After uracil-DNA glycosylase treatment, a first 18-cycle PCR used universal primers M1SS and BC2_uni_R on all cDNA. On the authors' methods: For normalization, 1 million high-quality reads, each with a distinct molecular identifier, were randomly selected from each sample. Reads with shared molecular identifiers were discarded instead of being binned into consensus sequences. MiTCR, with a Q25 quality threshold and the strictest error-elimination algorithm, was used for CDR3 identification, clonotype clustering and error correction. A nonparametric unseen species model using Euler transformation provided a lower-bound estimate of total TCR beta diversity. TCRdb reprocessed the public reads (quality trimming at Q25 with fastp, clone calling with MiXCR) and kept in-frame beta chains. Entries that share a CDR3 protein sequence are merged under the most common genes and DNA. These V and J calls are TCRdb output, not the study's own analysis. For this sample there are more than 1 million distinct CDR3 sequences; around 43% appear just once. The top ten hold under 20% of the sample.

This specimen comes from a study of blood T cells in healthy people across ages (dated by TCRdb to 2013 to 2016). For the study in its entirety: In model experiments, roughly one uniquely barcoded TCR beta cDNA molecule per two T cells was captured by template switching. The study measured age-related changes in TCR beta repertoire diversity using deep sequencing normalized with unique cDNA molecular identifiers. Donors were grouped into four age groups: young (average 16 years), middle-aged (approximately 41), aged (approximately 58) and long-lived (just over 80). Donors of different ages were randomly distributed across sequencing lanes to avoid experimental bias. The study analyzed two additional independent replicas of 1 million unique cDNA reads from the same blood draw for two donors, one aged 18 to 30 and one aged 80 or older.

Overall study results and their limits: Observed TCR beta diversity per million T cells fell roughly linearly with age, and a significant reduction was already apparent by age about 43. Compared with the aged group, more naive CD4+ T cells, fewer expanded clones and increased TCR diversity were shown by the long-lived group, suggesting age selection. Donor CMV infection status was unknown, potentially confounding age-related changes in expanded clonotypes. Bulk unsorted PBMC profiling prevented conclusive comparison of naive and antigen-experienced compartments. The percentage of naive T cells measured by flow cytometry correlated strongly with observed TCR beta diversity. Total diversity estimates from one million sequenced T cells were considered lower bounds and underestimates.

Sequencing was done on a sample of blood. This clonotype was sampled from a woman aged 60-75 years in good health.

In nucleotides, the sequence is TGTGCCAGCAGTCCGGGGGGCGGACATAACTATGGCTACACCTTC. The translation is CASSPGGGHNYGYTF. This sequence uses TRBV25-1 and TRBJ1-2; the D region possibly corresponds to TRBD1 (6 bases align). The CDR3, cysteine through phenylalanine, is 15 amino acids long. The sequence is cut down to CDR3 DNA, 45 bases in frame from base 1. The germline V gene gives CDR1 as MGHDK and CDR2 as SYGVNS. V loses 5 bases of germline sequence and J loses 1 base, and the interval between the two ends is 14 bases.